This T cell receptor beta chain was sequenced for a study of blood T cell repertoires in COVID-19. Study-wide context: Acute-phase and convalescent COVID-19 samples originated in the United States, Italy and Spain. Sample material is recorded as cDNA or gDNA derived from T cells, B-cell-depleted T cells, or PBMCs.

This clone was observed a few times. Authors' methods: Using reference gene primer amplification, nucleated cell counts were estimated. TCRdb's copy holds only in-frame clones and misses some; the assay was immunoSEQ multiplex PCR. V and J calls and clone size are as listed in that table; D and trimming were resolved from the DNA. The sample carries over 85,000 clones, approximately 86% recorded once. CDR1 and CDR2 from the germline V gene are MNHEY and SVGAGI. Deletions cut 3 bases from V and 6 bases from J, with 14 bases between. The CDR3 totals 14 residues. This sequence joins TRBV6-5 and TRBJ1-2; TRBD1 might be the D (6 bases). The sequence derives from a man in his sixties with acute or convalescent COVID-19. The material sequenced was peripheral blood. Here the CDR3 reads CASSYGGRADGYTF. The CDR3 nucleotides read TGTGCCAGCAGTTATGGGGGCAGGGCGGATGGCTACACCTTC.